The rows below give T cell receptor beta chains drawn from one sample of a study of T-cell memory formation after mild COVID-19. TCRdb recomputed calls from the 5' RACE reads with MiXCR, one row per CDR3 protein. The sample contains about 610,000 distinct CDR3 sequences, 15% to 20% of which appear only once. Sequences were obtained from PBMCs or a T cell subset sorted from them (not recorded which). Source of these receptors: an adult woman who had mild COVID-19 (a few samples of this study predate the infection). Cell type and time point are not known. The CDR3 runs from the conserved cysteine through the conserved F or W. The D gene is left open where the match is weak. Where a row states a size, it is once, few, many or the class of an expanded clone; other rows omit it.

d_gene	v_gene	abundance	j_gene	CDR3nt	CDR3aa
NA	TRBV10-3	few	TRBJ2-1	TGTGCCATCAGCCCTTGGAAGGGCGAAGGCCACAATGAGCAGTTCTTC	CAISPWKGEGHNEQFF
NA	TRBV20-1	few	TRBJ1-6	TGCAGTGCTAGTTTTCCACCCTTGAGCTCCTATAATTCACCCCTCCACTTT	CSASFPPLSSYNSPLHF
TRBD2	TRBV2	NA	TRBJ2-3	TGTGCCAGCAGGATTGGACTAGCACTTAGAGATACGCAGTATTTT	CASRIGLALRDTQYF
TRBD2	TRBV12-3/TRBV12-4	few	TRBJ2-1	TGTGCCAGCAGGAGGACTAGCGGAAACAATGAGCAGTTCTTC	CASRRTSGNNEQFF
TRBD2	TRBV20-1	few	TRBJ2-1	TGCAGTGCTATTGCTAGACTAGCGAGCTCCTACAATGAGCAGTTCTTC	CSAIARLASSYNEQFF
NA	TRBV19	NA	TRBJ2-3	TGTGCCACCCAAACCGGGACTGCCACAGATACGCAGTATTTT	CATQTGTATDTQYF
NA	TRBV6-2/TRBV6-3	NA	TRBJ1-1	TGTGCCAGCAGGACCCCAGCGGGCACTGAAGCTTTCTTT	CASRTPAGTEAFF
NA	TRBV6-4	NA	TRBJ2-3	TGTGCCAGCAGTGATTTAAGGTCCGGGCAGTATTTT	CASSDLRSGQYF
TRBD1	TRBV7-9	NA	TRBJ1-4	TGTGCCAGCAGCCCCAGGGGGCTTGTTAATGAAAAACTGTTTTTT	CASSPRGLVNEKLFF
NA	TRBV6-5	few	TRBJ2-6	TGTGCCAGCAGTTACGTGGGCTCTGGGGCCAACGTCCTGACTTTC	CASSYVGSGANVLTF
NA	TRBV7-6	few	TRBJ2-5	TGTGCCAGCAGCTTAGTGTCTAAACTACCCGGAGGGCAAGAGACCCAGTACTTC	CASSLVSKLPGGQETQYF
NA	TRBV6-6	few	TRBJ1-1	TGTGCCATCTTCCGGGGAGGGCTAGCTTCACAGGAGGCTTTCTTT	CAIFRGGLASQEAFF
NA	TRBV7-6	few	TRBJ2-5	TGTGCCAGCAGCTTACTCCAGGGTAGAGAGACCCAGTACTTC	CASSLLQGRETQYF